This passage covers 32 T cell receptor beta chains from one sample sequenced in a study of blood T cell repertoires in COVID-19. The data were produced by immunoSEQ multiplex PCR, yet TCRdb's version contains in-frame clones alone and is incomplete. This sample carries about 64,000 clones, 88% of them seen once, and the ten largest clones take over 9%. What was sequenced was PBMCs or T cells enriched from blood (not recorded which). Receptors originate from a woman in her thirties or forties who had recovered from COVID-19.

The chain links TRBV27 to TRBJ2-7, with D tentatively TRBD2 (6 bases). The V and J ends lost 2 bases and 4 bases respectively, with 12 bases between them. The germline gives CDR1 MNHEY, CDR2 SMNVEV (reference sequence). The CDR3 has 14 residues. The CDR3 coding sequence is TGTGCCAGCAGTTTAGGGGGGACGCAATACGAGCAGTACTTC. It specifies CASSLGGTQYEQYF.

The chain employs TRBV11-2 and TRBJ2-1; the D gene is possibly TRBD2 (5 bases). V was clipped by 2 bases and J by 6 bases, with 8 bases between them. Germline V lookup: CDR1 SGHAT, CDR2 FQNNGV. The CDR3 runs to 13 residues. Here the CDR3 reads CASSLRGINEQFF. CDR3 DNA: TGTGCCAGCAGCTTACGGGGTATCAATGAGCAGTTCTTC.

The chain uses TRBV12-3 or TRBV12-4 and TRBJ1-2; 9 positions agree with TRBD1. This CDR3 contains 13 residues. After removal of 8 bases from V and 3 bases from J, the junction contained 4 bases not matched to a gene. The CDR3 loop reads CASRGQGDYGYTF. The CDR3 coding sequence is TGTGCCAGCCGGGGACAGGGAGACTATGGCTACACCTTC.

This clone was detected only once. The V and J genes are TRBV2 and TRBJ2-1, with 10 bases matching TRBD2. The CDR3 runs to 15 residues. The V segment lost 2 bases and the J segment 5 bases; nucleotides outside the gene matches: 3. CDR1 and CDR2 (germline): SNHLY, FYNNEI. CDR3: CASSEIAGGNNEQFF. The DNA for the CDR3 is TGTGCCAGCAGTGAAATAGCGGGGGGCAACAATGAGCAGTTCTTC.

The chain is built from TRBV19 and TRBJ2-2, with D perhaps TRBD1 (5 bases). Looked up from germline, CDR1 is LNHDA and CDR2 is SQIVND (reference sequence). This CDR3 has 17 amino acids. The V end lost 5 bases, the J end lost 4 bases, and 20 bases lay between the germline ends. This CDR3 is CASSPVAQGFSTGELFF. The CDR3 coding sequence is TGTGCCAGTAGTCCGGTGGCGCAGGGATTCTCCACCGGGGAGCTGTTTTTT.

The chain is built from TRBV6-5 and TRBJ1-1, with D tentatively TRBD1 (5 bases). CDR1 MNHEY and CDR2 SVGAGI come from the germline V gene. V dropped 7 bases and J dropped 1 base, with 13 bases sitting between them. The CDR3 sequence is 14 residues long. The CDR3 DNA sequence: TGTGCCAGCAAATGGAGGGGCGCGAACACTGAAGCTTTCTTT. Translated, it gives CASKWRGANTEAFF.

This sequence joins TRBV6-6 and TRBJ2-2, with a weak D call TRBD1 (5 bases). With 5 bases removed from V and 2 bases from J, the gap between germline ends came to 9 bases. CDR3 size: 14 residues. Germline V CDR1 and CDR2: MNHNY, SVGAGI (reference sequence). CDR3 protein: CASSGASNTGELFF. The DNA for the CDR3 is TGTGCCAGCAGTGGGGCTTCTAACACCGGGGAGCTGTTTTTT.

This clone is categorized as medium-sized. The CDR3: CATSDSTDTGELFF. The CDR3, as DNA: TGTGCCACCAGTGACTCGACAGACACCGGGGAGCTGTTTTTT. The V and J genes are TRBV24-1 and TRBJ2-2, with D possibly TRBD1 on 5 matching bases. Trimming took off 4 bases at V and 3 bases at J, with 8 bases between the two ends. The CDR3 covers 14 residues. Germline V gene sequence: CDR1 KGHDR, CDR2 SFDVKD.

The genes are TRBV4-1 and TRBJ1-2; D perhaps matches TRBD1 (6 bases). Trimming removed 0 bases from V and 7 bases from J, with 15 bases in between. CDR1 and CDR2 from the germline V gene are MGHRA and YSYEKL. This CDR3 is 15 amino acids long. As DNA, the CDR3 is TGCGCCAGCAGCCAAGAATTACAGGGAATCGGTGGCTACACCTTC. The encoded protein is CASSQELQGIGGYTF.

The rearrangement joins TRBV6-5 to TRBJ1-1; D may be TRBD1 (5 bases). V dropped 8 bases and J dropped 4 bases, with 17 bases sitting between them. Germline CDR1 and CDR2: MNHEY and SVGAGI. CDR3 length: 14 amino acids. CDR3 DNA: TGTGCCAGCCGCCTGGGGCGGAAGGGCACTGAAGCTTTCTTT. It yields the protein CASRLGRKGTEAFF.

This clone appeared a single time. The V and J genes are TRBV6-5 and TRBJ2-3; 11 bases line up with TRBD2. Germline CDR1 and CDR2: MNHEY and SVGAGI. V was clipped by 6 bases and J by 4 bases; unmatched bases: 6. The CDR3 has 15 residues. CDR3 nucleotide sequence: TGTGCCAGCAGACTAACTAGCGGGGGTTCAGATACGCAGTATTTT. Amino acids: CASRLTSGGSDTQYF.

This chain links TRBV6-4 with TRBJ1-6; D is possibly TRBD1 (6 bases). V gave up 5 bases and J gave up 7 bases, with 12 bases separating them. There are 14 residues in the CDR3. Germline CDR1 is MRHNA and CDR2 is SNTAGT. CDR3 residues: CASSYTGRNSPLHF. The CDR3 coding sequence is TGTGCCAGCAGTTATACAGGGAGAAATTCACCCCTCCACTTT.

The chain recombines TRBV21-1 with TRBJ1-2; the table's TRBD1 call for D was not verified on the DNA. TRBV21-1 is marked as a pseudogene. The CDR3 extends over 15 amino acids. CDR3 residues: CASSKARLMDYGYTF. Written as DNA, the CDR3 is TGTGCCAGCAGCAAAGCCAGGTTGATGGACTATGGCTACACCTTC.

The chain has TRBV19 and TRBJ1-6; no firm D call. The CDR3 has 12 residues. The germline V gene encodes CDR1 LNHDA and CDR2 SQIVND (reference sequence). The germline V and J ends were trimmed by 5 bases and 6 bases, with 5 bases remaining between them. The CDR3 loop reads CASSSSNSPLHF. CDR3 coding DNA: TGTGCCAGTAGTTCGAGTAATTCACCCCTCCACTTT.

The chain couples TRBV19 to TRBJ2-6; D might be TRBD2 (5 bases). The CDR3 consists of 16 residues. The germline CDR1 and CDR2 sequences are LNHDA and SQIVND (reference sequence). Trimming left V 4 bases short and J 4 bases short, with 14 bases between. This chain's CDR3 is CASSSWTGVGANVLTF. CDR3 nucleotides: TGTGCCAGTAGTAGCTGGACCGGGGTAGGGGCCAACGTCCTGACTTTC. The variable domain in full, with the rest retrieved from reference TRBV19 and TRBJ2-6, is DGGITQSPKYLFRKEGQNVTLSCEQNLNHDAMYWYRQDPGQGLRLIYYSQIVNDFQKGDIAEGYSVSREKKESFPLTVTSAQKNPTAFYLCASSSWTGVGANVLTFGAGSRLTVL.

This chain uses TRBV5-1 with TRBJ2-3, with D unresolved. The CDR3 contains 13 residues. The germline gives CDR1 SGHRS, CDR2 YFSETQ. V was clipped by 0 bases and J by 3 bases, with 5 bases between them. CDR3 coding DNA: TGCGCCAGCAGCTTGGTGGAGACAGATACGCAGTATTTT. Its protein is CASSLVETDTQYF. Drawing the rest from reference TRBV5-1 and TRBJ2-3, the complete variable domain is KAGVTQTPRYLIKTRGQQVTLSCSPISGHRSVSWYQQTPGQGLQFLFEYFSETQRNKGNFPGRFSGRQFSNSRSEMNVSTLELGDSALYLCASSLVETDTQYFGPGTRLTVL.

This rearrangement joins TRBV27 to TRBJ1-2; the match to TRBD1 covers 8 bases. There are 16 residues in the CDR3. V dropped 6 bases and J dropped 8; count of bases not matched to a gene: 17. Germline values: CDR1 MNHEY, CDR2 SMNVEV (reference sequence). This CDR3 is CASRLHAIQGAQGYTF. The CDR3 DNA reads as TGTGCCAGCAGACTCCACGCTATTCAGGGGGCGCAGGGCTACACCTTC.

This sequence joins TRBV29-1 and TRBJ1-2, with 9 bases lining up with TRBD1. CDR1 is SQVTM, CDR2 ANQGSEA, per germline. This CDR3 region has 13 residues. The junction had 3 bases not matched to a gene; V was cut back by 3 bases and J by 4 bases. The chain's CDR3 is CSVETGGSYGYTF. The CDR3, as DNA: TGCAGCGTTGAGACAGGGGGAAGCTATGGCTACACCTTC.

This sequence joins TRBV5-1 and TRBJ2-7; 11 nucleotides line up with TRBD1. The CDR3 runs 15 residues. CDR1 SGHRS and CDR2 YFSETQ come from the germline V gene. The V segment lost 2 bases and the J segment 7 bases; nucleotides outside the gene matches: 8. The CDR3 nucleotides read TGCGCCAGCAGCTTTACGGGACAGGGGGAAGATGAGCAGTACTTC. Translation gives CASSFTGQGEDEQYF.

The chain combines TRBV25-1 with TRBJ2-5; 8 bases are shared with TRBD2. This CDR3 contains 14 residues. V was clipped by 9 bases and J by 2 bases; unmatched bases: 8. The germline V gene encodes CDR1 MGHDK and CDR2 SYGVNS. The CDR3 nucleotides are TGTGCCAGGACTAGCGCCCTTGAGCAAGAGACCCAGTACTTC. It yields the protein CARTSALEQETQYF.

Here the CDR3 reads CASSPIQGFGTDTQYF. The CDR3 DNA is TGCGCCAGCAGCCCAATACAGGGATTTGGCACAGATACGCAGTATTTT. J is TRBJ2-3 and V is TRBV5-1; possible D gene TRBD1, 6 bases. The germline V and J ends were trimmed by 4 bases and 1 base, with 16 bases remaining between them. Germline CDR1 is SGHRS and CDR2 is YFSETQ. There are 16 residues in the CDR3.

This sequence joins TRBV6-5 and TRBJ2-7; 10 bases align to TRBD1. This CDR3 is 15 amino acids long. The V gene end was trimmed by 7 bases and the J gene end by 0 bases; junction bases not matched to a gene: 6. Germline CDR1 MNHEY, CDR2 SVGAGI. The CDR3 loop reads CASKLDRGSSYEQYF. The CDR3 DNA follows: TGTGCCAGCAAGTTGGACAGGGGGAGCTCCTACGAGCAGTACTTC.

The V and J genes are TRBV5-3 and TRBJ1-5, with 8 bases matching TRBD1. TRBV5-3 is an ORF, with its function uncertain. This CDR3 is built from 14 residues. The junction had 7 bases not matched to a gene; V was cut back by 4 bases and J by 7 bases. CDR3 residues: CARSPGQGGQPQHF. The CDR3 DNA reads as TGTGCCAGAAGCCCAGGACAGGGCGGACAGCCCCAGCATTTT.

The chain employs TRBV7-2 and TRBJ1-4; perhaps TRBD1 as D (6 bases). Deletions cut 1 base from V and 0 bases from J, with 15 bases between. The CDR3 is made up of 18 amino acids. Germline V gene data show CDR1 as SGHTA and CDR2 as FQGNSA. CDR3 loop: CASSLVGRGRATNEKLFF. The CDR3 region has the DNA TGTGCCAGCAGCTTAGTGGGCAGGGGACGAGCAACTAATGAAAAACTGTTTTTT.

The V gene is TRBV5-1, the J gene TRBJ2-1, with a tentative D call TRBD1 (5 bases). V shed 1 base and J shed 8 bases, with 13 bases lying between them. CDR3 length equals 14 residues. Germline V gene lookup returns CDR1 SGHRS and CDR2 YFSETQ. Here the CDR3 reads CASSLRQGGDEQFF. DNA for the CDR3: TGCGCCAGCAGCTTGCGCCAGGGCGGAGATGAGCAGTTCTTC.

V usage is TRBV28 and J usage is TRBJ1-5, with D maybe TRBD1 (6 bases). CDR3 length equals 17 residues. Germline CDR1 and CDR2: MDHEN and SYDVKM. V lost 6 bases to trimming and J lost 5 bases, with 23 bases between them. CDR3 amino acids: CASRGGAGAILHQPQHF. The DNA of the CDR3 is TGTGCCAGCAGGGGAGGGGCAGGGGCCATTCTACATCAGCCCCAGCATTTT.

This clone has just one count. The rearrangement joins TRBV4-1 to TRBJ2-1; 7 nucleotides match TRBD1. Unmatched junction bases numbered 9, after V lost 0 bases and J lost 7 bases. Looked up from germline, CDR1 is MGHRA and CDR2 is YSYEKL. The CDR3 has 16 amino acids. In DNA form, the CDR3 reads TGCGCCAGCAGCCAAGAGACAGGGTTTTCGGGGAATGAGCAGTTCTTC. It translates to CASSQETGFSGNEQFF.

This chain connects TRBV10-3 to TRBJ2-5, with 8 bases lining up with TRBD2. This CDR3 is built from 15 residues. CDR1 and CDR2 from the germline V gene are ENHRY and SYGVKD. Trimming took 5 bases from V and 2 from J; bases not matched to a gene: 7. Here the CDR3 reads CAISRQTSEQETQYF. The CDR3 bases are TGTGCCATCAGTCGCCAGACTAGCGAACAAGAGACCCAGTACTTC.

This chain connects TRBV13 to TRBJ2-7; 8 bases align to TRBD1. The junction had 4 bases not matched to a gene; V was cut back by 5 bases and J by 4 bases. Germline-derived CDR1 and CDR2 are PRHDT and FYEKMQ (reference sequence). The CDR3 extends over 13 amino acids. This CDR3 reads CASSLTGVYEQYF. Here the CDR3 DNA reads TGTGCCAGCAGCCTGACAGGGGTGTACGAGCAGTACTTC.

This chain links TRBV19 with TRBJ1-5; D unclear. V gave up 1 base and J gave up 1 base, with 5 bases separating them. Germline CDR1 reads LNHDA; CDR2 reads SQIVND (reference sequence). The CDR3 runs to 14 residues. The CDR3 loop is CASSIGASNQPQHF. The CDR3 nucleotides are TGTGCCAGTAGTATAGGGGCCAGCAATCAGCCCCAGCATTTT. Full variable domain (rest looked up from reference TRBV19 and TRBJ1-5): DGGITQSPKYLFRKEGQNVTLSCEQNLNHDAMYWYRQDPGQGLRLIYYSQIVNDFQKGDIAEGYSVSREKKESFPLTVTSAQKNPTAFYLCASSIGASNQPQHFGDGTRLSIL.

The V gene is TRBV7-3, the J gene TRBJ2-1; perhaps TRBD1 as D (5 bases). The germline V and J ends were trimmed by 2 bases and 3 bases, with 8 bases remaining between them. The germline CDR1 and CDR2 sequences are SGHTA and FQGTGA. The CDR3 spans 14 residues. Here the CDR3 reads CASSLGQGYNEQFF. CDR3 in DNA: TGTGCCAGCAGCTTAGGGCAGGGCTACAATGAGCAGTTCTTC.

CDR3 DNA: TGTGCCAGCTCCCGAACCGGGACAGGGGTCCACGAGCAGTACTTC. This sequence encodes CASSRTGTGVHEQYF. The chain uses TRBV18 and TRBJ2-7; 10 positions agree with TRBD1. The ends lost 6 bases at V and 5 bases at J; junction bases unmatched: 10. The germline V gene encodes CDR1 KGHSH and CDR2 LQKENI. The CDR3 has 15 amino acids.